This T cell receptor (beta chain) was documented in a study of cytomegalovirus exposure and HLA in healthy donors. The study's findings and limits: It was confirmed in vitro that a few of the CMV-associated chains were specific for CMV antigens. Rare TCR sequences predominated, though certain public TCRs were found in many donors.

About this clone itself: Its target is unknown.

Clones were read by immunoSEQ multiplex PCR, and TCRdb kept only the in-frame ones, dropping some. The sample consists of under 200,000 clones, nearly 90% of them appearing once. V was cut by 4 bases and J by 4 bases, with 13 bases left in between. The CDR3 consists of 13 residues. Germline CDR1 reads SQVTM; CDR2 reads ANQGSEA. This receptor was taken from a man between 18 and 35 years old in good health and CMV-seropositive. The V and J genes are TRBV29-1 and TRBJ1-1; possibly TRBD1 for D (6 bases). Material: PBMCs. As DNA, the CDR3 is TGCAGCGTTGTCCCGGGGGGGCCCACTGAAGCTTTCTTT. Amino acids: CSVVPGGPTEAFF.